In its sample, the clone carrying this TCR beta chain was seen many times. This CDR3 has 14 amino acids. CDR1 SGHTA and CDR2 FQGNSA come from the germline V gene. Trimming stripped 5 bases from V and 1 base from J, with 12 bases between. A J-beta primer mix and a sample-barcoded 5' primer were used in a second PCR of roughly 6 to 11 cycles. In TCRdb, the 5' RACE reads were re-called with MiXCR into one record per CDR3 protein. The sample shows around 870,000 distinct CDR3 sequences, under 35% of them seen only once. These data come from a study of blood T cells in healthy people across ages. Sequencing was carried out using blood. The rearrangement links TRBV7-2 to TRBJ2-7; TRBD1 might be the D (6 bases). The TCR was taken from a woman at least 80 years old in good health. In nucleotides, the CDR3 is TGTGCCAGCAGCCCCACTACAGGGTCCTACGAGCAGTACTTC. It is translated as CASSPTTGSYEQYF.